Reported below is one TCR beta chain. What it binds is not known. This specimen comes from a study of T cell responses to AZD1222 COVID-19 vaccine. Turning to the study itself: Researchers grouped second doses given at about 4 or about 12 weeks into one pool. Findings of the study overall: Two AZD1222 doses significantly raised spike-specific TCR breadth and depth over controls. Nearly half of spike-specific TCRs reportedly go after variant regions that carry no mutations. After the peak T cell response, and only then, were repertoires sampled.

The assay was immunoSEQ multiplex PCR, and TCRdb's table has in-frame clones only and misses some. The sample carries 100,000 to 120,000 clones, 70% to 90% recorded once. The TCR was taken from an adult in good health. This sample comprised peripheral blood, obtained on day 0 of AZD1222 vaccination.

CDR3 in amino acids: CATAQGTNEKLFF. The DNA of the CDR3 is TGTGCCACCGCCCAGGGCACTAATGAAAAACTGTTTTTT. This rearrangement joins TRBV19 to TRBJ1-4, with D perhaps matching TRBD1 (5 bases). Per germline, CDR1 LNHDA and CDR2 SQIVND (reference sequence). Deletions cut 10 bases from V and 2 bases from J, with 11 bases between. The CDR3 is 13 residues long.